The clone carrying this T cell receptor beta chain was counted ten times or more. Its antigen remains unidentified. Time point of the sample: persistent/refractory GD, antithyroid drugs over 5 years with positive TRAb. The TCR library was made from RNA that had been extracted from PBMCs in TRIzol. This record comes from a study of regulatory T cells in long-lasting Graves disease. General observations from the study: Analyses excluded thyroid tissue, covering peripheral blood alone. More public clonotypes were shared by persistent patients (approximately 3,000) than by new patients (approximately 1,000). Limited sample numbers may have lowered accuracy.

Building the TCR beta libraries relied on iRepertoire HTBI primers, and CDR3 regions underwent Arm-PCR. Each CDR3 protein gets one entry after TCRdb re-called the multiplex PCR reads with MiXCR. The sample lists hundreds of thousands of distinct CDR3 sequences, roughly 21% occurring once. This TCR came from a female donor with Graves disease. Sequences were derived from peripheral blood mononuclear cells (PBMCs), sampled when the disease was refractory, from a patient treated with antithyroid drugs.

CDR3 sequence reads: CASSNFGGYTF. CDR3 in DNA: TGTGCCAGCAGCAATTTCGGCGGCTACACCTTC. The V call is TRBV5-6, the J call TRBJ1-2; no reliable D call. CDR3 length: 11 residues. V lost 4 bases, J lost 8 bases, and 9 bases lay in between. In germline, CDR1 is SGHDT, CDR2 YYEEEE.